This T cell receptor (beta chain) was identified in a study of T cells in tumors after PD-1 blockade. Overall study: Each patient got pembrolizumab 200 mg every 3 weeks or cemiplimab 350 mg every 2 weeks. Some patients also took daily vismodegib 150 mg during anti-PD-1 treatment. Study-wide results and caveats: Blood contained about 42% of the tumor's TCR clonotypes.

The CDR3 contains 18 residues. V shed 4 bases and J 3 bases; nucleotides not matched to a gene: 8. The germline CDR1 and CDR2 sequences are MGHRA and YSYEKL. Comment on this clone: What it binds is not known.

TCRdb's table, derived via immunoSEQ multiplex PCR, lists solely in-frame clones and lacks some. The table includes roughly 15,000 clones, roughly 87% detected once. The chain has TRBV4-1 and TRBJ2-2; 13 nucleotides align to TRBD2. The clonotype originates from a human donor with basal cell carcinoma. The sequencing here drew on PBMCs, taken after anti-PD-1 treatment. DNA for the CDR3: TGCGCCAGCAGCCGAACGGGACTAGCGGGACTTCACACCGGGGAGCTGTTTTTT. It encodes CASSRTGLAGLHTGELFF.